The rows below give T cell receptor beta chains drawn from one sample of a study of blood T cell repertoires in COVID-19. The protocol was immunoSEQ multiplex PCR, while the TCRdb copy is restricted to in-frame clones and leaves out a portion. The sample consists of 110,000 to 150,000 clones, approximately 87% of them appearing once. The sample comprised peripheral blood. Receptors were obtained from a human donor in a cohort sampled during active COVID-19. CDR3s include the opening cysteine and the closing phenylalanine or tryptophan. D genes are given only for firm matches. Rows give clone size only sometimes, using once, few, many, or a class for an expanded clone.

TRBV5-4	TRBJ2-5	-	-	TGTGCCAGCAGCTTGATGGGAAGGGGGGGCGAAGAGACCCAGTACTTC	CASSLMGRGGEETQYF
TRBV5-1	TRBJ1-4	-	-	TGCGCCAGCAGCAAAGACAGTAATAATGAAAAACTGTTTTTT	CASSKDSNNEKLFF
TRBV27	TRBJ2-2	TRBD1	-	TGTGCCAGCAGTTTATTGCGGACAGGTATCACCGGGGAGCTGTTTTTT	CASSLLRTGITGELFF
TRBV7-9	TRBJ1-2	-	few	TGTGCCAGCAGCTTAAGCAGTCGACAGAAGGGCTACACCTTC	CASSLSSRQKGYTF
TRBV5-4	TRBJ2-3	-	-	TGTGCCAGCAGCTTGGAAACAGACCGGCCAGATACGCAGTATTTT	CASSLETDRPDTQYF
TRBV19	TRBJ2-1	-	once	TGTGCCAGTAGTACCTCTAGTTCCAATGAGCAGTTCTTC	CASSTSSSNEQFF
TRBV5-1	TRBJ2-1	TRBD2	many	TGCGCCAGCAGCGGTGGAGCCGGTGCGACTAGCGGGAGGTCAACCGATGAGCAGTTCTTC	CASSGGAGATSGRSTDEQFF
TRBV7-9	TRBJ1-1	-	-	TGTGCCAGCAGTCTGGGGGCGGAGAACACTGAAGCTTTCTTT	CASSLGAENTEAFF
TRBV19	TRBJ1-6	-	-	TGTGCCAGTCAGGTGGCAGTCAAGCATTCACCCCTCCACTTT	CASQVAVKHSPLHF
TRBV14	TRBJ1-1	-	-	TGTGCCAGCAGCCAAGTCAGTATGAACACTGAAGCTTTCTTT	CASSQVSMNTEAFF
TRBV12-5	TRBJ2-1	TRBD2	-	TGTGCTAGCCTTAGCGGGAGAGGTGCCTACAATGAGCAGTTCTTC	CASLSGRGAYNEQFF
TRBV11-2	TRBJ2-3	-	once	TGTGCCAGCAGCTCCGGGAGCACAGATACGCAGTATTTT	CASSSGSTDTQYF
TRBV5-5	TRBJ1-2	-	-	TGTGCCAGCAGCTTGGCCGGTGACTTTGGCTACACCTTC	CASSLAGDFGYTF
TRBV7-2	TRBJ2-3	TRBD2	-	TGTGCCAGCAGCCCCAGCGGGGGACACACAGATACGCAGTATTTT	CASSPSGGHTDTQYF
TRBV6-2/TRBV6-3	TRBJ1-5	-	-	TGTGCCAGCAGTTTAGGAGGTAGCAATCAGCCCCAGCATTTT	CASSLGGSNQPQHF
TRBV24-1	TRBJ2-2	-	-	TGTGCCACCAGTGGACAAGCGAACACCGGGGAGCTGTTTTTT	CATSGQANTGELFF
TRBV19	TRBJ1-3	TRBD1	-	TGTGCCAGTAGGGGACAGGGAACTGGCTCTGGAAACACCATATATTTT	CASRGQGTGSGNTIYF
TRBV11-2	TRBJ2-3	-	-	TGTGCCAGCAGCTTTGAGCCGGCAGATACGCAGTATTTT	CASSFEPADTQYF
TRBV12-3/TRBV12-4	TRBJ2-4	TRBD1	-	TGTGCCAGCAGGTTATCAGGGGGCAATCAGTACTTC	CASRLSGGNQYF
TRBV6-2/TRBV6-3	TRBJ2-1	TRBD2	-	TGTGCCAGCAGTTACTCGAGGACTAGCGGGGTAGGGGAGCAGTTCTTC	CASSYSRTSGVGEQFF
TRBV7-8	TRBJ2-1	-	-	TGTGCCAGCAGCCTAGACGGGGTAGCGGCCAATGAGCAGTTCTTC	CASSLDGVAANEQFF
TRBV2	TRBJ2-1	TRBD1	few	TGTGCCACTAAGATGCTCCAGGGGGTCAATGAGCAGTTCTTC	CATKMLQGVNEQFF
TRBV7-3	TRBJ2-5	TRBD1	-	TGTGCCAGCAGCTCGGGACAGGGAGAGACCCAGTACTTC	CASSSGQGETQYF
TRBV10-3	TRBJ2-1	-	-	TGTGCCATCAGAACCCTAGGGGATGAGCAGTTCTTC	CAIRTLGDEQFF
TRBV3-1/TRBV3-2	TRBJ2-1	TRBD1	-	TGTGCCAGCAGCGGAAGGGGCCGACAGGGAAAATACAATGAGCAGTTCTTC	CASSGRGRQGKYNEQFF
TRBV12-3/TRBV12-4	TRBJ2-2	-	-	TGTGCCAGCATCCGCGGAGGGGCCGGGGAGCTGTTTTTT	CASIRGGAGELFF
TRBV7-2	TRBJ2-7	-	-	TGTGCCAGCAGCGGGCCGGGATACTACGAGCAGTACTTC	CASSGPGYYEQYF
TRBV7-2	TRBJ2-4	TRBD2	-	TGTGCCAGCAGCCCCCCCGGACTAGCAAACATTCAGTACTTC	CASSPPGLANIQYF
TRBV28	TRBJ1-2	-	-	TGTGCCAGCAGTTTAAGCACAGTATCCGGCTACACCTTC	CASSLSTVSGYTF
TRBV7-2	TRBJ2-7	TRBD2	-	TGTGCCAGCAGCTTAGGGCCGGGGGGAATTACCTACGAGCAGTACTTC	CASSLGPGGITYEQYF
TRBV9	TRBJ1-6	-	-	TGTGCCAGCAGCGTAGGGCCAGGGCCATCCTATAATTCACCCCTCCACTTT	CASSVGPGPSYNSPLHF
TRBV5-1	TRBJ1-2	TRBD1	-	TGCGCCAGCAGCCTAGCCCCGGGACAGAACTATGGCTACACCTTC	CASSLAPGQNYGYTF
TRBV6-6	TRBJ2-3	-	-	TGTGCCAGCAGTTACGGGGTAGCGAGAGATACGCAGTATTTT	CASSYGVARDTQYF
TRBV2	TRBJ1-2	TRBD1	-	TGTGCCAGCAGACAGGGGATGGCCGAAAACTATGGCTACACCTTC	CASRQGMAENYGYTF
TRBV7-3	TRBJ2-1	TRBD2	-	TGTGCCAGCAGCTTAGGGCTAGCGGTGACCTACAATGAGCAGTTCTTC	CASSLGLAVTYNEQFF
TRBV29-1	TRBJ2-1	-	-	TGCAGCGCACGGGAGTCTTCCTACAATGAGCAGTTCTTC	CSARESSYNEQFF
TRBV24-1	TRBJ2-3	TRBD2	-	TGTGCCACCAGTGACCTAGCGGGAGGGGGCACAGATACGCAGTATTTT	CATSDLAGGGTDTQYF